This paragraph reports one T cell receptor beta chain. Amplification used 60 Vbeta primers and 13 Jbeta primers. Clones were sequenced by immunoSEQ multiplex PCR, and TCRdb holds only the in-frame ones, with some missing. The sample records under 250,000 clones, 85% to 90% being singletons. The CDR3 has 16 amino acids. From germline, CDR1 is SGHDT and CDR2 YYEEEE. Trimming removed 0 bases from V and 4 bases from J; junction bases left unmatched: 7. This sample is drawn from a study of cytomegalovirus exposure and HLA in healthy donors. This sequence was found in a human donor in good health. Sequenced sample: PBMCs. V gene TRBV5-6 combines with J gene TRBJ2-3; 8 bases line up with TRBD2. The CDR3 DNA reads TGTGCCAGCAGCTTGGATCTAGCGGGCGGCGCAGATACGCAGTATTTT. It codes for CASSLDLAGGADTQYF. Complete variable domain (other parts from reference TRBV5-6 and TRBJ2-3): DAGVTQSPTHLIKTRGQQVTLRCSPKSGHDTVSWYQQALGQGPQFIFQYYEEEERQRGNFPDRFSGHQFPNYSSELNVNALLLGDSALYLCASSLDLAGGADTQYFGPGTRLTVL.